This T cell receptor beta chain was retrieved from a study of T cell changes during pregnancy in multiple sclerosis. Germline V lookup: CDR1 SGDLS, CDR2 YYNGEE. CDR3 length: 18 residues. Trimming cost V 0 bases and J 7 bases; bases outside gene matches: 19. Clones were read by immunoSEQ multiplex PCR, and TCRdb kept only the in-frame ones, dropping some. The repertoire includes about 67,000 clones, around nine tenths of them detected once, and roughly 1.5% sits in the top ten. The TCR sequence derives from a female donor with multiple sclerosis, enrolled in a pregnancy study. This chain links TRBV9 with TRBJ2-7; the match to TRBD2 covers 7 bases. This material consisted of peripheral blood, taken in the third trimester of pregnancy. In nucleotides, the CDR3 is TGTGCCAGCAGCGTAGTCCAAGAGTGGGGACTAAGGGCCTGGGAGCAGTACTTC. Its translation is CASSVVQEWGLRAWEQYF.